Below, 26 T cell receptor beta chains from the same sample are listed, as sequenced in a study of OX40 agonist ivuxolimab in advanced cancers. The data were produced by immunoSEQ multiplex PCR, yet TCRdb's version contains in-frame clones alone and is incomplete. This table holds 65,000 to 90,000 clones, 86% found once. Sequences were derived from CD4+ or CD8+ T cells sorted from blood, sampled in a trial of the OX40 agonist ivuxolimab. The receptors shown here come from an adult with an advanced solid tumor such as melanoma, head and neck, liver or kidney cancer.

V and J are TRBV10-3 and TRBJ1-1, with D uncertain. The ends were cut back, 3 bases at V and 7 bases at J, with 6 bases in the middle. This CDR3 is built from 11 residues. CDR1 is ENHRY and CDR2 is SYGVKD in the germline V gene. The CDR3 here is CAISESGEAFF. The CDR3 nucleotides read TGTGCCATCAGTGAATCTGGTGAAGCTTTCTTT.

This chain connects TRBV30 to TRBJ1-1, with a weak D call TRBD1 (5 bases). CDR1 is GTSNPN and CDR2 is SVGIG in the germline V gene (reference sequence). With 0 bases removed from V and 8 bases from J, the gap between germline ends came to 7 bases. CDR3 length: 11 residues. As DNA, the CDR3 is TGTGCCTGGAGTGTGGGGGAGGAAGCTTTCTTT. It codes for CAWSVGEEAFF.

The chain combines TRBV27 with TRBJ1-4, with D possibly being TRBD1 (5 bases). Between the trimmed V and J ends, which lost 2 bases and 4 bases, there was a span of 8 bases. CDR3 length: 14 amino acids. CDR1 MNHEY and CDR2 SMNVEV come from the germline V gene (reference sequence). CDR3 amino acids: CASSLLGGNEKLFF. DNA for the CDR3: TGTGCCAGCAGTTTACTGGGGGGTAATGAAAAACTGTTTTTT.

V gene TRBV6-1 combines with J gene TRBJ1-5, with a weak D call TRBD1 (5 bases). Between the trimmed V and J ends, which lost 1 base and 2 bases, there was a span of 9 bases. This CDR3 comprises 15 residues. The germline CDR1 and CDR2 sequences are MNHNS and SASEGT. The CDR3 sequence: CASSEDRGGNQPQHF. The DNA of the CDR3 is TGTGCCAGCAGTGAAGATAGGGGCGGCAATCAGCCCCAGCATTTT.

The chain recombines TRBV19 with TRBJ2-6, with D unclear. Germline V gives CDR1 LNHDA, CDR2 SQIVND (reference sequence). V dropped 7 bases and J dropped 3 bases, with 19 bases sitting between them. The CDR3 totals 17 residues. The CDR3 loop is CASTNLQRVVGANVLTF. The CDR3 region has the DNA TGTGCCAGTACGAACCTCCAACGGGTGGTTGGGGCCAACGTCCTGACTTTC.

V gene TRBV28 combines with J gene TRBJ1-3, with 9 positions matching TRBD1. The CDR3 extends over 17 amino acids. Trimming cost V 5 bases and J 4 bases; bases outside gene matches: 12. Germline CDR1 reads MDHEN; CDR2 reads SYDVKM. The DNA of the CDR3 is TGTGCCAGCAGTCCGCCCTTGGGACAGGGAGCAGGAAACACCATATATTTT. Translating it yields CASSPPLGQGAGNTIYF.

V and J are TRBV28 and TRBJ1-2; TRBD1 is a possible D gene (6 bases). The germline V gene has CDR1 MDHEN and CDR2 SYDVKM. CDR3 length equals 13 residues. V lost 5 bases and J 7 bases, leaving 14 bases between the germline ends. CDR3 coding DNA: TGTGCCAGCAGTAGTACAGGGAGGGGTGGCTACACCTTC. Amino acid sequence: CASSSTGRGGYTF.

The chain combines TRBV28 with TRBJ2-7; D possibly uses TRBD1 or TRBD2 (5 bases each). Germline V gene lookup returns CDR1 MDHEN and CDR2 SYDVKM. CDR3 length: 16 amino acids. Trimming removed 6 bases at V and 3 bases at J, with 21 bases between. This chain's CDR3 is CASRGTGLGARYEQYF. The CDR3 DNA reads TGTGCCAGCAGGGGCACCGGGCTCGGGGCCCGCTACGAGCAGTACTTC.

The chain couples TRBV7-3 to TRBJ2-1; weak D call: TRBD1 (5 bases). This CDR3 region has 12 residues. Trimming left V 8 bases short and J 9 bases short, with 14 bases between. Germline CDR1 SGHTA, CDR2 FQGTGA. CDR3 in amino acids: CASSKGMGEQFF. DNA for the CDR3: TGTGCCAGCTCTAAGGGGATGGGTGAGCAGTTCTTC.

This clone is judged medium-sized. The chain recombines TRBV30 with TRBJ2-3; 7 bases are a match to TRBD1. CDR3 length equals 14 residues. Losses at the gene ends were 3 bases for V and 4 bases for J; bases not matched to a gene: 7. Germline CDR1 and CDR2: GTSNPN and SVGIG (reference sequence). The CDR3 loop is CAWSDDRAADTQYF. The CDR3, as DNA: TGTGCCTGGAGCGATGACAGGGCGGCAGATACGCAGTATTTT.

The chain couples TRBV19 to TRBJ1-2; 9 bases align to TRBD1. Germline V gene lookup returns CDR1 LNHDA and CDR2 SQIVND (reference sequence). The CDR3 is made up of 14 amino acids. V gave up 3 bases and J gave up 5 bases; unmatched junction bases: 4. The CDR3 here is CASSIDRGSYGYTF. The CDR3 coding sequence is TGTGCCAGTAGTATTGACAGGGGGAGTTATGGCTACACCTTC. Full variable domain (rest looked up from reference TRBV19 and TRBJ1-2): DGGITQSPKYLFRKEGQNVTLSCEQNLNHDAMYWYRQDPGQGLRLIYYSQIVNDFQKGDIAEGYSVSREKKESFPLTVTSAQKNPTAFYLCASSIDRGSYGYTFGSGTRLTVV.

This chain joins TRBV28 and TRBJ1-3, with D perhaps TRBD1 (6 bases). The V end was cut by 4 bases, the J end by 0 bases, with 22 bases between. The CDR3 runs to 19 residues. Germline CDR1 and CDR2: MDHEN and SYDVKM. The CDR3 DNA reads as TGTGCCAGCAGTTCAGACAGGTTTCCCTTTACTCTCTCTGGAAACACCATATATTTT. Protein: CASSSDRFPFTLSGNTIYF.

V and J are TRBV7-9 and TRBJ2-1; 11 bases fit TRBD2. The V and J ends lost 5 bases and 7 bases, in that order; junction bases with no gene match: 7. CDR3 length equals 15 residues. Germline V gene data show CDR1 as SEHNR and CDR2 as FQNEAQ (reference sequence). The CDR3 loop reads CASSPLAGGRNEQFF. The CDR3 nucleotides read TGTGCCAGCAGCCCTCTAGCGGGAGGAAGGAATGAGCAGTTCTTC.

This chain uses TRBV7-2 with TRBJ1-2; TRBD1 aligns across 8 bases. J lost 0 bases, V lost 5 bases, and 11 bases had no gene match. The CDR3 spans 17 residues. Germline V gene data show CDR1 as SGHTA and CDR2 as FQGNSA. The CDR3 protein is CASSPRTGTTANYGYTF. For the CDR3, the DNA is TGTGCCAGCAGCCCACGGACAGGGACCACGGCTAACTATGGCTACACCTTC.

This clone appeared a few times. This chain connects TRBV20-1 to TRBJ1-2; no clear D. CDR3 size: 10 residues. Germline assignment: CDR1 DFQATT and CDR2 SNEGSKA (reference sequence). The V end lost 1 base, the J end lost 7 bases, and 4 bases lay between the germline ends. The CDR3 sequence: CSARGGGYTF. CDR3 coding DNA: TGCAGTGCTAGAGGTGGTGGCTACACCTTC.

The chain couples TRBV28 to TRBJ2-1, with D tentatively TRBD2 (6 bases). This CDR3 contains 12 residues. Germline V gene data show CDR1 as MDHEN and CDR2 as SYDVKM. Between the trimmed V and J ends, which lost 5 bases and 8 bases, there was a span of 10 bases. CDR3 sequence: CASSGGSHEQFF. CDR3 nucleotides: TGTGCCAGCAGTGGAGGGAGTCATGAGCAGTTCTTC.

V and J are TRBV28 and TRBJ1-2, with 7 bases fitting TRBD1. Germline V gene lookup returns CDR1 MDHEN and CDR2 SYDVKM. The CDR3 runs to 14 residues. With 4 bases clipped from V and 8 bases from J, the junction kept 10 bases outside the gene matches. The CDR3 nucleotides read TGTGCCAGCAGTTCGCACGACAGGGTCGGCGGCTACACCTTC. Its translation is CASSSHDRVGGYTF.

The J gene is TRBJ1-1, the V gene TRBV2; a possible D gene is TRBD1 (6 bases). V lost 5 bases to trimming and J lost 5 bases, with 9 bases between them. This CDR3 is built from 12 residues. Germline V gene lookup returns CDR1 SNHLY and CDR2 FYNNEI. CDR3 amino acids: CASSKTGTEAFF. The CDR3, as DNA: TGTGCCAGCAGTAAAACAGGGACTGAAGCTTTCTTT.

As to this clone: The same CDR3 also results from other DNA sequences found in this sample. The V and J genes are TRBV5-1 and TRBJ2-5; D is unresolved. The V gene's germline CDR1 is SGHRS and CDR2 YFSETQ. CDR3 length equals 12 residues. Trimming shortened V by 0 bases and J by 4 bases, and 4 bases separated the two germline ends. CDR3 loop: CASSLAGETQYF. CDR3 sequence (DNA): TGCGCCAGCAGCTTGGCGGGAGAGACCCAGTACTTC.

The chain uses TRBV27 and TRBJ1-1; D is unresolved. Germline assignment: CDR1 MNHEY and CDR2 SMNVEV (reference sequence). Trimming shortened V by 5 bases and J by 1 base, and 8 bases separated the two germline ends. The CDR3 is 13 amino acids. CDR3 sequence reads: CASSVTTNTEAFF. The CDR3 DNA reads TGTGCCAGCAGTGTCACTACGAACACTGAAGCTTTCTTT.

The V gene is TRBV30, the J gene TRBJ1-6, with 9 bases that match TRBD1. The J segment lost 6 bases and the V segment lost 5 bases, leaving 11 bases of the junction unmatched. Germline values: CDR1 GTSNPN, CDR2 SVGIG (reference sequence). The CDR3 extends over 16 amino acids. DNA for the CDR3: TGTGCCTGGGTATTACCGACAGGGGGTGGTAATTCACCCCTCCACTTT. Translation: CAWVLPTGGGNSPLHF.

The CDR3 reads CASSLGDREPYGYTF. The CDR3 region has the DNA TGCGCCAGCAGCTTGGGGGACAGGGAACCATATGGCTACACCTTC. The chain combines TRBV5-1 with TRBJ1-2; 9 positions match TRBD1. The germline CDR1 and CDR2 sequences are SGHRS and YFSETQ. V shed 0 bases, J shed 5 bases, and the junction held 5 bases outside the gene matches. CDR3 length: 15 amino acids.

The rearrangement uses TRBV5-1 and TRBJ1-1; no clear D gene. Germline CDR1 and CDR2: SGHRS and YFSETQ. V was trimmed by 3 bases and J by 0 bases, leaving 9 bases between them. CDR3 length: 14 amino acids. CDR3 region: CASSYPGMNTEAFF. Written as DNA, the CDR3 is TGCGCCAGCAGCTACCCAGGCATGAACACTGAAGCTTTCTTT.

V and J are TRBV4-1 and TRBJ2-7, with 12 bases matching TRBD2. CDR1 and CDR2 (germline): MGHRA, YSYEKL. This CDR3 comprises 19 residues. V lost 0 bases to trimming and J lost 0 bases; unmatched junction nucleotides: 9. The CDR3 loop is CASSQDQPGLAGFSYEQYF. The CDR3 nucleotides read TGCGCCAGCAGCCAAGATCAGCCCGGACTAGCGGGGTTCTCCTACGAGCAGTACTTC.

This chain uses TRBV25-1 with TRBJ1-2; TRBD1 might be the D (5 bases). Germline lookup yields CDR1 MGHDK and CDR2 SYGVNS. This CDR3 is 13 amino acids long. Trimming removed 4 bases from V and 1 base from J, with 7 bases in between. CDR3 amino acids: CASSVGGNYGYTF. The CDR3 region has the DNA TGTGCCAGCAGTGTCGGGGGTAACTATGGCTACACCTTC.

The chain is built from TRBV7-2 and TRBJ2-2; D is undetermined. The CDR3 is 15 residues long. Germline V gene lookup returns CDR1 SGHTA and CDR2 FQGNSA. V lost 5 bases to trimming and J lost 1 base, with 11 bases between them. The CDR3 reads CASSPISRNTGELFF. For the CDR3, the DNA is TGTGCCAGCAGCCCGATCTCCCGGAACACCGGGGAGCTGTTTTTT.